These T cell receptor beta chains were read from a single sample in a study of long-term antiretroviral therapy in people with HIV. Measured with immunoSEQ multiplex PCR; TCRdb has only the in-frame clones, and not every one. Among tens of thousands of clones, 90% were seen once, and the ten largest hold roughly 4%. The material was unsorted PBMCs, obtained just over 5 years after starting antiretroviral therapy. The origin of the receptors is a woman between 40 and 50 years old with HIV. The CDR3 runs from the conserved cysteine through the conserved F or W. The D gene is left open where the match is weak. Only part of the rows carry a size: once, few, many, or a class if the clone is expanded.

V: TRBV19
J: TRBJ2-7
D: TRBD1
length: 15
size: NA
CDR3: CASSPGQGGYYEQYF
DNA: TGTGCCAGTAGTCCCGGACAGGGGGGTTATTACGAGCAGTACTTC

V: TRBV27
J: TRBJ2-1
D: NA
length: 12
size: NA
CDR3: CASSSRNLEQFF
DNA: TGTGCCAGCAGTTCCCGGAATTTGGAGCAGTTCTTC

V: TRBV12-5
J: TRBJ2-2
D: NA
length: 20
size: NA
CDR3: CASGLVGSYRRPTNTGELFF
DNA: TGTGCTAGTGGTTTGGTAGGGTCGTATCGCAGGCCGACAAACACCGGGGAGCTGTTTTTT

V: TRBV29-1
J: TRBJ2-7
D: NA
length: 15
size: NA
CDR3: CSVSSRDKRTYEQYF
DNA: TGCAGCGTTTCCTCCCGGGACAAAAGAACCTACGAGCAGTACTTC

V: TRBV5-4
J: TRBJ2-1
D: NA
length: 16
size: NA
CDR3: CASSLGGLSSYNEQFF
DNA: TGTGCCAGCAGCTTGGGCGGATTGAGCTCCTACAATGAGCAGTTCTTC

V: TRBV27
J: TRBJ1-6
D: NA
length: 12
size: NA
CDR3: CASSFTDSPLHF
DNA: TGTGCCAGCAGTTTTACGGATTCACCCCTCCACTTT

V: TRBV6-5
J: TRBJ1-1
D: NA
length: 15
size: NA
CDR3: CASSYTRDTNTEAFF
DNA: TGTGCCAGCAGTTATACGAGGGATACAAACACTGAAGCTTTCTTT

V: TRBV30
J: TRBJ1-4
D: NA
length: 13
size: NA
CDR3: CAWSPGPKEKLFF
DNA: TGTGCCTGGAGTCCGGGACCTAAGGAAAAACTGTTTTTT

V: TRBV5-6
J: TRBJ2-3
D: NA
length: 16
size: NA
CDR3: CASSFGGRGPIDTQYF
DNA: TGTGCCAGCAGCTTTGGGGGCCGGGGACCCATAGATACGCAGTATTTT

V: TRBV7-6
J: TRBJ1-6
D: NA
length: 15
size: NA
CDR3: CASRESADPTSPLHF
DNA: TGTGCCAGCCGGGAGAGTGCCGATCCGACCTCACCCCTCCACTTT

V: TRBV11-3
J: TRBJ2-1
D: NA
length: 16
size: NA
CDR3: CASSQFHLDPYNEQFF
DNA: TGTGCCAGCAGCCAATTTCATCTGGACCCATACAATGAGCAGTTCTTC

V: TRBV5-4
J: TRBJ1-4
D: TRBD1
length: 17
size: NA
CDR3: CASSFGTGVVTNEKLFF
DNA: TGTGCCAGCAGCTTCGGGACAGGGGTTGTAACTAATGAAAAACTGTTTTTT

V: TRBV5-1
J: TRBJ1-2
D: TRBD1
length: 13
size: NA
CDR3: CASREGQGYGYTF
DNA: TGCGCCAGCAGGGAGGGACAGGGCTATGGCTACACCTTC

V: TRBV5-5
J: TRBJ1-1
D: NA
length: 15
size: NA
CDR3: CASSLEAGLNTEAFF
DNA: TGTGCCAGCAGCTTGGAAGCAGGGCTGAACACTGAAGCTTTCTTT

V: TRBV5-1
J: TRBJ2-3
D: NA
length: 13
size: NA
CDR3: CASSLDGRGAQYF
DNA: TGCGCCAGCAGCTTGGACGGCAGGGGGGCGCAGTATTTT

V: TRBV11-2
J: TRBJ2-1
D: TRBD1
length: 15
size: NA
CDR3: CASSSGQGIYNEQFF
DNA: TGTGCCAGCAGCTCGGGACAGGGAATCTACAATGAGCAGTTCTTC

V: TRBV7-9
J: TRBJ1-5
D: NA
length: 15
size: NA
CDR3: CASSDGTAAKLVQHF
DNA: TGTGCCAGCAGCGATGGGACCGCCGCCAAGTTGGTCCAGCATTTT

V: TRBV7-2
J: TRBJ2-3
D: TRBD2
length: 16
size: NA
CDR3: CASSLGGGRAKDTQYF
DNA: TGTGCCAGCAGCTTAGGAGGCGGGAGGGCCAAAGATACGCAGTATTTT

V: TRBV6-5
J: TRBJ2-1
D: TRBD1
length: 15
size: NA
CDR3: CASSLRDSLYNEQFF
DNA: TGTGCCAGCAGTCTCCGGGACAGCCTTTACAATGAGCAGTTCTTC

V: TRBV28
J: TRBJ1-1
D: TRBD1
length: 15
size: NA
CDR3: CASSLYGQGSAEAFF
DNA: TGTGCCAGCAGTTTATACGGACAGGGGAGCGCTGAAGCTTTCTTT

V: TRBV5-1
J: TRBJ2-1
D: NA
length: 15
size: NA
CDR3: CASSLEQVNYNEQFF
DNA: TGCGCCAGCAGCTTGGAGCAGGTAAACTACAATGAGCAGTTCTTC

V: TRBV7-9
J: TRBJ2-1
D: TRBD2
length: 15
size: NA
CDR3: CASSVTSGITDEQFF
DNA: TGTGCCAGCAGCGTGACTAGCGGGATTACCGATGAGCAGTTCTTC

V: TRBV7-9
J: TRBJ1-5
D: NA
length: 15
size: once
CDR3: CASSSSGASNQPQHF
DNA: TGTGCCAGCAGCTCCTCGGGGGCAAGCAATCAGCCCCAGCATTTT

V: TRBV14
J: TRBJ2-1
D: TRBD2
length: 15
size: NA
CDR3: CASSQRGYGRGEQFF
DNA: TGTGCCAGCAGCCAAAGGGGGTACGGGAGGGGTGAGCAGTTCTTC

V: TRBV12-5
J: TRBJ2-7
D: NA
length: 14
size: NA
CDR3: CASGLGTIGSEQYF
DNA: TGTGCTAGTGGTTTGGGCACCATCGGCTCCGAGCAGTACTTC

V: TRBV11-3
J: TRBJ2-7
D: TRBD1
length: 15
size: NA
CDR3: CASSARTGGGNEQYF
DNA: TGTGCCAGCAGCGCGCGGACAGGGGGCGGGAACGAGCAGTACTTC

V: TRBV9
J: TRBJ2-1
D: TRBD1
length: 16
size: NA
CDR3: CASSGYRAGGEGEQFF
DNA: TGTGCCAGCAGCGGGTACCGGGCAGGGGGTGAGGGTGAGCAGTTCTTC

V: TRBV27
J: TRBJ2-7
D: NA
length: 15
size: NA
CDR3: CASSFQAGGGYEQYF
DNA: TGTGCCAGCAGTTTCCAGGCAGGTGGTGGCTACGAGCAGTACTTC

V: TRBV27
J: TRBJ2-1
D: NA
length: 13
size: NA
CDR3: CASSAQLGNEQFF
DNA: TGTGCCAGCAGTGCTCAACTTGGCAATGAGCAGTTCTTC

V: TRBV5-4
J: TRBJ2-2
D: NA
length: 14
size: NA
CDR3: CASSLGPLTGELFF
DNA: TGTGCCAGCAGCTTAGGGCCTTTAACCGGGGAGCTGTTTTTT

V: TRBV4-3
J: TRBJ2-1
D: NA
length: 16
size: NA
CDR3: CASSVSFGADPHEQFF
DNA: TGCGCCAGCAGCGTCTCTTTCGGAGCGGATCCCCATGAGCAGTTCTTC

V: TRBV5-4
J: TRBJ2-5
D: NA
length: 14
size: once
CDR3: CASSLAGAQETQYF
DNA: TGTGCCAGCAGCTTGGCCGGGGCCCAAGAGACCCAGTACTTC

V: TRBV6-5
J: TRBJ1-3
D: NA
length: 15
size: NA
CDR3: CASSYGLPSGNTIYF
DNA: TGTGCCAGCAGTTACGGGCTTCCTTCTGGAAACACCATATATTTT

V: TRBV7-2
J: TRBJ2-7
D: NA
length: 16
size: NA
CDR3: CASSPEDLHTSYEQYF
DNA: TGTGCCAGCAGCCCAGAGGATCTTCACACCTCCTACGAGCAGTACTTC

V: TRBV11-1
J: TRBJ2-5
D: NA
length: 11
size: NA
CDR3: CASGQKETQYF
DNA: TGTGCCAGTGGACAGAAGGAGACCCAGTACTTC

V: TRBV10-1
J: TRBJ2-7
D: TRBD2
length: 16
size: NA
CDR3: CASSDIAGLETNEQYF
DNA: TGCGCCAGCAGTGATATAGCGGGGCTTGAGACTAACGAGCAGTACTTC

V: TRBV14
J: TRBJ2-5
D: NA
length: 14
size: NA
CDR3: CASSRRHGQETQYF
DNA: TGTGCCAGCAGCCGCCGACACGGCCAAGAGACCCAGTACTTC

V: TRBV27
J: TRBJ1-3
D: NA
length: 15
size: NA
CDR3: CASSLSTDSGNTIYF
DNA: TGTGCCAGCAGTTTATCGACGGACTCTGGAAACACCATATATTTT

V: TRBV5-4
J: TRBJ2-7
D: TRBD1
length: 17
size: NA
CDR3: CASSLVLGQAPAYEQYF
DNA: TGTGCCAGCAGCTTGGTTCTTGGACAGGCCCCAGCCTACGAGCAGTACTTC

V: TRBV2
J: TRBJ1-1
D: NA
length: 13
size: NA
CDR3: CASSESENTEAFF
DNA: TGTGCCAGCAGTGAGTCAGAGAACACTGAAGCTTTCTTT

V: TRBV29-1
J: TRBJ1-2
D: TRBD1
length: 12
size: NA
CDR3: CSVRTGIYGYTF
DNA: TGCAGCGTTCGGACAGGTATCTATGGCTACACCTTC

V: TRBV4-3
J: TRBJ1-2
D: NA
length: 14
size: NA
CDR3: CASSQDRANYGYTF
DNA: TGCGCCAGCAGCCAAGACAGGGCCAACTATGGCTACACCTTC

V: TRBV19
J: TRBJ1-5
D: NA
length: 17
size: once
CDR3: CASSISVKLFSNQPQHF
DNA: TGTGCCAGTAGTATATCCGTTAAGTTGTTTAGCAATCAGCCCCAGCATTTT

V: TRBV5-1
J: TRBJ2-7
D: NA
length: 13
size: few
CDR3: CASSLAPSYEQYF
DNA: TGCGCCAGCAGCTTGGCTCCTTCCTACGAGCAGTACTTC

V: TRBV9
J: TRBJ1-1
D: NA
length: 13
size: NA
CDR3: CASSVHWNTEAFF
DNA: TGTGCCAGCAGCGTCCACTGGAACACTGAAGCTTTCTTT

V: TRBV28
J: TRBJ2-2
D: TRBD1
length: 15
size: NA
CDR3: CASRSGTGNTGELFF
DNA: TGTGCCAGCAGGTCCGGGACAGGGAACACCGGGGAGCTGTTTTTT

V: TRBV20-1
J: TRBJ2-1
D: TRBD2
length: 10
size: NA
CDR3: CSGGRPEQFF
DNA: TGCAGTGGCGGGAGGCCTGAGCAGTTCTTC

V: TRBV10-1
J: TRBJ2-3
D: NA
length: 13
size: NA
CDR3: CASQKKVTDTQYF
DNA: TGCGCCAGCCAGAAAAAGGTGACAGATACGCAGTATTTT

V: TRBV7-9
J: TRBJ2-1
D: NA
length: 13
size: NA
CDR3: CASSRKGGNEQFF
DNA: TGTGCCAGCAGCCGAAAAGGGGGCAATGAGCAGTTCTTC

V: TRBV6-1
J: TRBJ2-5
D: TRBD2
length: 17
size: NA
CDR3: CASSEALGAREGETQYF
DNA: TGTGCCAGCAGTGAAGCGCTTGGGGCCCGGGAGGGAGAGACCCAGTACTTC

V: TRBV15
J: TRBJ1-2
D: NA
length: 17
size: NA
CDR3: CATSRDYAGDINYGYTF
DNA: TGTGCCACCAGCAGAGATTACGCGGGAGATATTAACTATGGCTACACCTTC